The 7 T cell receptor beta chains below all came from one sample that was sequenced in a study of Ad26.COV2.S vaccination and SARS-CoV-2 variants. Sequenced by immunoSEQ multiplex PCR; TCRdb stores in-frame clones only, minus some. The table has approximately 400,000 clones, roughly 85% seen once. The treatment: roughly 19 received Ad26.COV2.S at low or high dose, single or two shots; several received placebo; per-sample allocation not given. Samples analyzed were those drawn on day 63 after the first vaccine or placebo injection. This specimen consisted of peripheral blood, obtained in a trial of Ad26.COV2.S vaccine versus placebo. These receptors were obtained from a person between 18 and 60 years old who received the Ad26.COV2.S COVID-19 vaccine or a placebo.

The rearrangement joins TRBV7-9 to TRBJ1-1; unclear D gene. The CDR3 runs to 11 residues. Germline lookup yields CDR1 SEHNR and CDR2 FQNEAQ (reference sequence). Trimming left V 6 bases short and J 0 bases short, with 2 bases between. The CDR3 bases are TGTGCCAGCAGATTGAACACTGAAGCTTTCTTT. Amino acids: CASRLNTEAFF.

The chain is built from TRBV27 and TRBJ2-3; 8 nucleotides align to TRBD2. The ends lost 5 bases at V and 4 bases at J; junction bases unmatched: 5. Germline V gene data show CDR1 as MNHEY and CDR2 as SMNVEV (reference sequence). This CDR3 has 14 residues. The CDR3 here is CASSSGRSADTQYF. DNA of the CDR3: TGTGCCAGCAGTAGCGGGAGATCTGCAGATACGCAGTATTTT.

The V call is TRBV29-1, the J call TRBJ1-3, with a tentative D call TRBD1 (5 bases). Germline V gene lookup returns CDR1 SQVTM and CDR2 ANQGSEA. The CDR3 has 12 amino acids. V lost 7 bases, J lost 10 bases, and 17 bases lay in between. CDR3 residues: CSGRDGPGTIYF. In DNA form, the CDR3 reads TGCAGCGGCCGGGACGGACCAGGGACCATATATTTT.

The CDR3 loop is CASSTDSRTLFSYEQYF. The CDR3 region has the DNA TGTGCCAGCAGCACCGACAGCCGTACTCTTTTTTCCTACGAGCAGTACTTC. The chain combines TRBV5-5 with TRBJ2-7; TRBD1 might be the D (5 bases). Germline V CDR1 and CDR2: SGHKS, YYEKEE (reference sequence). The CDR3 extends over 17 amino acids. V was shortened by 4 bases and J by 1 base, with 21 bases between the two germline ends.

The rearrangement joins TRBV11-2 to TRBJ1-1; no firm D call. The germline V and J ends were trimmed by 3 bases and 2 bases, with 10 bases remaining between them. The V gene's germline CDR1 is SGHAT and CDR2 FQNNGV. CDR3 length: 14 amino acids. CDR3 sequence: CASSLGGFNTEAFF. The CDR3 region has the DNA TGTGCCAGCAGCTTGGGAGGGTTCAACACTGAAGCTTTCTTT.

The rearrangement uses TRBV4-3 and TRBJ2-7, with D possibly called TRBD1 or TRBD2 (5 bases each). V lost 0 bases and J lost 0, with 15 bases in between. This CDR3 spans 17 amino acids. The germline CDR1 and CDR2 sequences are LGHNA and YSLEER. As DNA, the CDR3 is TGCGCCAGCAGCCAAGACCCGGGACCGCCGAGCTCCTACGAGCAGTACTTC. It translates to CASSQDPGPPSSYEQYF.

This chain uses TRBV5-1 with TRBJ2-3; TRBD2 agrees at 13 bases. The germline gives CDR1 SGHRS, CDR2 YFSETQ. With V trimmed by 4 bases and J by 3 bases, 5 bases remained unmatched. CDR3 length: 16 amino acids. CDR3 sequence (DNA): TGCGCCAGCAGCCGGACTAGCGGGAGTCCGACAGATACGCAGTATTTT. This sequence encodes CASSRTSGSPTDTQYF.